This T cell receptor (beta chain) was identified in a study of molecular identifiers for immune sequencing clone quantification. This CDR3 is 18 amino acids long. Germline CDR1 SNHLY, CDR2 FYNNEI. Trimming removed 0 bases from V and 4 bases from J, with 21 bases in between. Each CDR3 protein is one row after TCRdb ran MiXCR on the PCR reads. The sample records about half a million distinct CDR3 sequences, about a quarter being singletons. Sequencing input: naive CD8+ T cells from blood, with Jurkat cell RNA spiked in. Subset noted: FACS-sorted CD8+CD4-CCR7+CD45RA+ naive T cells. The receptor was isolated from a human donor in good health. Some libraries in this study had Jurkat cell RNA spiked in. V and J are TRBV2 and TRBJ1-1; D is unclear. CDR3 amino acids: CASSEALPAAEGVTEAFF. DNA for the CDR3: TGTGCCAGCAGTGAAGCGCTTCCGGCAGCCGAAGGAGTCACTGAAGCTTTCTTT. The whole variable domain, remainder taken from reference TRBV2 and TRBJ1-1, is EPEVTQTPSHQVTQMGQEVILRCVPISNHLYFYWYRQILGQKVEFLVSFYNNEISEKSEIFDDQFSVERPDGSNFTLKIRSTKLEDSAMYFCASSEALPAAEGVTEAFFGQGTRLTVV.